These T cell receptor beta chains were read from a single sample in a study of T cell responses to AZD1222 COVID-19 vaccine. Sequencing was performed with immunoSEQ multiplex PCR; in TCRdb, only in-frame clones are kept and a portion is missing. The data contain 95,000 to 150,000 clones, around 94% of them seen just once; the ten biggest clones take up around 1.5%. The sequences come from peripheral blood, collected on day 0 of AZD1222 vaccination. The receptor source for this set is an adult in good health. Both conserved end residues are part of each CDR3. Fields, in order: D gene, clone size, V gene, J gene, CDR3 DNA, CDR3 protein. A D gene is named only where the DNA matches it firmly. Size tells how often a clone was seen (once, few, many) or the class of an expanded clone, and some rows leave it out.

>NA|NA|TRBV9|TRBJ1-6
TGTGCCAGCAGCGCGATAGGACACGGTGCGTTTTCACCCCTCCACTTT
CASSAIGHGAFSPLHF
>NA|NA|TRBV21-1|TRBJ1-5
TGTGCCAGCAGTTTAAGGGGGGGCAATCAGCCCCAGCATTTT
CASSLRGGNQPQHF
>TRBD1|NA|TRBV7-3|TRBJ1-1
TGTGCCAGCAGCCCCGGGACAGGGATCATGAACACTGAAGCTTTCTTT
CASSPGTGIMNTEAFF
>NA|NA|TRBV18|TRBJ1-1
TGTGCCAGCTCACCACCCGCGCGCCGGACTGAAGCTTTCTTT
CASSPPARRTEAFF
>TRBD1|once|TRBV9|TRBJ1-1
TGTGCCAGCAGCGCAAGACAGGGGTCCACTGAAGCTTTCTTT
CASSARQGSTEAFF
>NA|NA|TRBV5-6|TRBJ1-2
TGTGCCAGCAGCCCTCTGACCTTATCCTATGGCTACACCTTC
CASSPLTLSYGYTF
>TRBD1|NA|TRBV14|TRBJ2-1
TGTGCCAGCAGCCCAAGCCGGGACAGGGTGGTCGGTGAGCAGTTCTTC
CASSPSRDRVVGEQFF
>NA|NA|TRBV7-9|TRBJ1-3
TGTGCCAGCAGCCCCGGACACCCATCGCGATACTCTGGAAACACCATATATTTT
CASSPGHPSRYSGNTIYF
>NA|NA|TRBV6-5|TRBJ2-2
TGTGCCAGCAGTTACGAGCCGGTTAGCAGAGCCGGGGAGCTGTTTTTT
CASSYEPVSRAGELFF
>NA|once|TRBV9|TRBJ1-4
TGTGCCAGCAGCGCCCAGGGTGAAACTAATGAAAAACTGTTTTTT
CASSAQGETNEKLFF
>TRBD1|NA|TRBV5-1|TRBJ1-2
TGCGCCAGCAGCCTAACAGGGGGGGATGGCTACACCTTC
CASSLTGGDGYTF
>NA|NA|TRBV3-1/TRBV3-2|TRBJ2-1
TGTGCCAGCAGCTCTGGACCGGGGGACAATGAGCAGTTCTTC
CASSSGPGDNEQFF
>TRBD2|NA|TRBV7-2|TRBJ2-2
TGTGCCAGCAGTCGAGGACTAGTCCCCGGGGAGCTGTTTTTT
CASSRGLVPGELFF
>NA|NA|TRBV20-1|TRBJ2-3
TGCAGTGCTAGGTACGCAGATACGCAGTATTTT
CSARYADTQYF
>TRBD2|NA|TRBV5-1|TRBJ2-5
TGCGCCAGCAGCTTTTTAGGGGAGGGGATCGAGACCCAGTACTTC
CASSFLGEGIETQYF
>TRBD1|NA|TRBV5-5|TRBJ2-5
TGTGCCAGCAGCTTAGGACAGGTACAAGAGACCCAGTACTTC
CASSLGQVQETQYF
>TRBD2|once|TRBV5-6|TRBJ2-1
TGTGCCAGCCATGGGCTAGCGGGGACGGGTGAGCAGTTCTTC
CASHGLAGTGEQFF
>TRBD2|NA|TRBV11-3|TRBJ2-1
TGTGCCAGCAGCTTCTCTAGCGGAAACTACAATGAGCAGTTCTTC
CASSFSSGNYNEQFF
>TRBD2|NA|TRBV10-3|TRBJ2-3
TGTGCCATCAGAGGACTAGCGGGGGGCCAGAGCACAGATACGCAGTATTTT
CAIRGLAGGQSTDTQYF
>TRBD2|once|TRBV5-1|TRBJ2-7
TGCGCCAGCAGCTTGGGCAGCGGGGGACGGGACGAGCAGTACTTC
CASSLGSGGRDEQYF
>NA|NA|TRBV12-3/TRBV12-4|TRBJ2-7
TGTGCCAGCAAGAGGGGGGAAAAGGTAGAGCAGTACTTC
CASKRGEKVEQYF
>NA|NA|TRBV11-2|TRBJ1-4
TGTGCCAGCAGCAGCGGGGGCCTCGAAAAACTGTTTTTT
CASSSGGLEKLFF
>NA|NA|TRBV6-5|TRBJ1-3
TGTGCCAGCAGGAAGGGGGATGGAAACACCATATATTTT
CASRKGDGNTIYF
>TRBD1|NA|TRBV11-2|TRBJ2-1
TGTGCCAGCAGCTCAAGTTCCGGGACAGGGTATTACAATGAGCAGTTCTTC
CASSSSSGTGYYNEQFF
>NA|NA|TRBV3-1/TRBV3-2|TRBJ1-4
TGTGCCAGCAGCCGAAACGAGCCGGTGAATGAAAAACTGTTTTTT
CASSRNEPVNEKLFF
>NA|NA|TRBV30|TRBJ1-5
TGTGCCTGGAGTACCCCAAATCAGCCCCAGCATTTT
CAWSTPNQPQHF
>NA|NA|TRBV11-2|TRBJ2-7
TGTGCCAGCAGCGCGGGACAGACCTACGAGCAGTACTTC
CASSAGQTYEQYF
>TRBD1|NA|TRBV19|TRBJ1-5
TGTGCCAGTAGTGCCCTCCCGGGACAGGGTTTTAATCAGCCCCAGCATTTT
CASSALPGQGFNQPQHF
>NA|NA|TRBV18|TRBJ2-2
TGTGCCAGCTCAATGGGATCTACCACCGGGGAGCTGTTTTTT
CASSMGSTTGELFF
>NA|NA|TRBV14|TRBJ1-1
TGTGCCAGCAGCCAACAGGTGAACACTGAAGCTTTCTTT
CASSQQVNTEAFF
>TRBD1|NA|TRBV3-1/TRBV3-2|TRBJ1-1
TGTGCCAGCAGCCCCCGTGACAGGGCTAACACTGAAGCTTTCTTT
CASSPRDRANTEAFF
>TRBD1|NA|TRBV5-4|TRBJ1-4
TGTGCCAGCAGCTTCTCCCGGGACAGTTCTAATGAAAAACTGTTTTTT
CASSFSRDSSNEKLFF
>NA|NA|TRBV3-1/TRBV3-2|TRBJ1-1
TGTGCCAGCAGCCAAGGTGAAACGAGAAACACTGAAGCTTTCTTT
CASSQGETRNTEAFF
>NA|NA|TRBV5-1|TRBJ2-1
TGCGCCAGCAGCTTGTGGAGAGGGACGGGGTTAAGCTCCTACAATGAGCAGTTCTTC
CASSLWRGTGLSSYNEQFF
>NA|NA|TRBV5-1|TRBJ1-4
TGCGCCAGCAGACTTCAGGGGACCGAGGGTGAAAAACTGTTTTTT
CASRLQGTEGEKLFF
>NA|NA|TRBV27|TRBJ1-1
TGTGCCAGCAGTTCGCGGGCGGTAAACACTGAAGCTTTCTTT
CASSSRAVNTEAFF
>TRBD2|NA|TRBV7-3|TRBJ2-1
TGTGCCAGCAGCATTGGACTAGCGGCCTACAATGAGCAGTTCTTC
CASSIGLAAYNEQFF
>NA|NA|TRBV7-9|TRBJ1-4
NA
CASSFGQGDEKLFF
>NA|NA|TRBV21-1|TRBJ1-6
TGTGCCAGCAGCAAACTGGGGCCCGTAATTGTGCAGCGTAATTCACCCCTCCACTTT
CASSKLGPVIVQRNSPLHF
>NA|NA|TRBV3-1/TRBV3-2|TRBJ1-2
TGTGCCAGCAGCCAAGGGACGGCTAACTATGGCTACACCTTC
CASSQGTANYGYTF
>TRBD2|NA|TRBV11-3|TRBJ2-1
TGTGCCAGCAGCTTAGAGGAGGTAGCGGGAGCCAATGAGCAGTTCTTC
CASSLEEVAGANEQFF
>TRBD2|NA|TRBV11-2|TRBJ2-2
TGTGCCACCCAAGGCGGGGGGCAAAGGACCGGGGAGCTGTTTTTT
CATQGGGQRTGELFF
>TRBD1|NA|TRBV5-1|TRBJ2-1
TGCGCCAGCAGCCCGCAGACAGGGGATGAGCAGTTCTTC
CASSPQTGDEQFF
>NA|NA|TRBV7-3|TRBJ2-1
TGTGCCAGCAGCCCCTCATATGGCCCAATTTCCCGCAATGAGCAGTTCTTC
CASSPSYGPISRNEQFF
>NA|NA|TRBV27|TRBJ1-5
TGTGCCAGCAGTTTATTGGCTGATCAGCCCCAGCATTTT
CASSLLADQPQHF
>NA|NA|TRBV5-1|TRBJ1-1
TGCGCCAGCAGCTTGACAGGTTTAGGGGACACTGAAGCTTTCTTT
CASSLTGLGDTEAFF
>TRBD1|NA|TRBV6-5|TRBJ1-2
TGTGCCAGCAGTTACTCTGGGACAGGGGGCTATGGCTACACCTTC
CASSYSGTGGYGYTF
>NA|NA|TRBV30|TRBJ2-5
TGTGCCTGGAGTGTGGGGATTCGGGAGACCCAGTACTTC
CAWSVGIRETQYF